This TCR beta chain was documented in a study of monozygotic twins with inflammatory bowel disease. General study results and limits: Compared with healthy twins, IBD patients shared fewer clonotypes with others, especially with disease activity. Repertoires of patients may have been made more variable by differing immunosuppressive treatments.

Each of the TCR libraries took about 4,000 ng of total RNA. TCRdb reprocessed the 5' RACE reads, with one entry per CDR3 protein and no DNA. The sample totals roughly 200,000 distinct CDR3 sequences. This CDR3 is built from 15 residues. Germline V gene data show CDR1 as SGHRS and CDR2 as YFSETQ. As concerns this clonotype: What it recognizes is unknown.

Sequencing was performed on blood. The rearrangement uses TRBV5-1 and TRBJ1-5; TCRdb calls TRBD1, which cannot be checked without DNA. The receptor was isolated from a human donor with ulcerative colitis or Crohn's disease, or a healthy co-twin of an affected twin (not recorded which). This CDR3 reads CASSRDSAVNQPQHF.